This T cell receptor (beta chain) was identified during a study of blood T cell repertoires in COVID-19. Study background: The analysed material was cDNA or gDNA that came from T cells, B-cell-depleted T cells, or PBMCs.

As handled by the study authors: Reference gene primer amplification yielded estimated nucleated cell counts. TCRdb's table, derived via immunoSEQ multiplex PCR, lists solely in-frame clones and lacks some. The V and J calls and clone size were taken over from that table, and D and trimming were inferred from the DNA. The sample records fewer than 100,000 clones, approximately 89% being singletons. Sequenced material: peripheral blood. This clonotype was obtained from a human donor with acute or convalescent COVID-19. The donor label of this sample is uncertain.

The CDR3 reads CASRSVGSSYNEQFF. For the CDR3, the DNA is TGTGCCAGTAGGTCCGTGGGGAGCTCCTACAATGAGCAGTTCTTC. This chain links TRBV19 with TRBJ2-1; tentatively, D is TRBD2 (5 bases). CDR1 is LNHDA and CDR2 is SQIVND in the germline V gene (reference sequence). Trimming removed 6 bases at V and 0 bases at J, with 12 bases between. CDR3 length equals 15 residues.